This T cell receptor (beta chain) was identified in a study of OX40 agonist ivuxolimab in advanced cancers. V shed 5 bases and J 7 bases; nucleotides not matched to a gene: 7. The germline CDR1 and CDR2 sequences are GTSNPN and SVGIG (reference sequence). CDR3 length equals 13 residues. Note on this clone: Its target is not known.

Study-wide findings and caveats: More expanded clones were found, on average, in CD8+ than in CD4+ T cells. A proportion of nonresponders additionally exhibited low normalized T-cell clonal expansion. Blood T cells, both CD4+ and CD8+, expanded clonally by week 6 at 0.1 to 3.0 mg/kg.

Autoimmune disease history or systemic immunosuppression meant exclusion. This table comes from immunoSEQ multiplex PCR, and its TCRdb copy is limited to in-frame clones, with some not included. The sample includes 70,000 to 100,000 clones, approximately 90% of them seen just once. Specimen: CD4+ or CD8+ T cells sorted from blood, collected in a trial of the OX40 agonist ivuxolimab. This sequence was found in an adult with an advanced solid tumor such as melanoma, head and neck, liver or kidney cancer. The chain has TRBV30 and TRBJ2-7, with 11 positions matching TRBD2. CDR3 DNA: TGTGCCTGGGAACCCGGGACTAGCGGAGAGCAGTACTTC. Translating gives CAWEPGTSGEQYF.